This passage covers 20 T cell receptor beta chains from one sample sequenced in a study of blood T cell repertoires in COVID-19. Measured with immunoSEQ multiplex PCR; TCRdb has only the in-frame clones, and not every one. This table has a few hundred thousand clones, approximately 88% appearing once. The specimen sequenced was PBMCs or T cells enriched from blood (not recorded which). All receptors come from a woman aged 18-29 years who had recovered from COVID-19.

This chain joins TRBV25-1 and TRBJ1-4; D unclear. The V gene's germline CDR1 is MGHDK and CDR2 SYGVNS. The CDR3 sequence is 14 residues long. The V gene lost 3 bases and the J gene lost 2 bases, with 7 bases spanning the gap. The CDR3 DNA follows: TGTGCCAGCAGTGACCCGCGGACTAATGAAAAACTGTTTTTT. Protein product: CASSDPRTNEKLFF.

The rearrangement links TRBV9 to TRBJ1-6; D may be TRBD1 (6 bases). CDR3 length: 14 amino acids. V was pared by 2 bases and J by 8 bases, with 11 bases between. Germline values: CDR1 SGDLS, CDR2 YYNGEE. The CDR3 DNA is TGTGCCAGCAGCGTCCGGGACACTTATTCACCCCTCCACTTT. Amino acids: CASSVRDTYSPLHF. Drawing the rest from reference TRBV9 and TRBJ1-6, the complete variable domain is DSGVTQTPKHLITATGQRVTLRCSPRSGDLSVYWYQQSLDQGLQFLIQYYNGEERAKGNILERFSAQQFPDLHSELNLSSLELGDSALYFCASSVRDTYSPLHFGNGTRLTVT.

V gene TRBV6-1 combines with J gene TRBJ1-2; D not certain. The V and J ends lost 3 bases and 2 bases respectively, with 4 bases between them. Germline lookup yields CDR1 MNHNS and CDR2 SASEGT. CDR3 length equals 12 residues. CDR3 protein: CASSDRNYGYTF. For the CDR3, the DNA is TGTGCCAGCAGTGACAGGAACTATGGCTACACCTTC.

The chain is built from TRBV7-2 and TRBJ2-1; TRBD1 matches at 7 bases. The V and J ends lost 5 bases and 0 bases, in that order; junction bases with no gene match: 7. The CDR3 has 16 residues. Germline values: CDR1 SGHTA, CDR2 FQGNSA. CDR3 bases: TGTGCCAGCAGCCCTTTACAGGGGCCCTCCTACAATGAGCAGTTCTTC. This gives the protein CASSPLQGPSYNEQFF.

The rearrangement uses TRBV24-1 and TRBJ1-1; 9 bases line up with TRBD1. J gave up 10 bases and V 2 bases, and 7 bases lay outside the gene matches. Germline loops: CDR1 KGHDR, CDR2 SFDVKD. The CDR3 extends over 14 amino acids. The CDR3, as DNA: TGTGCCACCAGTGATTGGGACAGGGTGGCCGGAGCTTTCTTT. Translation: CATSDWDRVAGAFF.

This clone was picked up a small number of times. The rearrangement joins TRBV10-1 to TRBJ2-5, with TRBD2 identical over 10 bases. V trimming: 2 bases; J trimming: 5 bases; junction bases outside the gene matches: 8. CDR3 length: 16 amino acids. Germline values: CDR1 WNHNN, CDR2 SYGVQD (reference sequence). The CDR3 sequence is CASSEGKREGWETQYF. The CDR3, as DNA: TGCGCCAGCAGTGAGGGTAAGCGGGAGGGGTGGGAGACCCAGTACTTC.

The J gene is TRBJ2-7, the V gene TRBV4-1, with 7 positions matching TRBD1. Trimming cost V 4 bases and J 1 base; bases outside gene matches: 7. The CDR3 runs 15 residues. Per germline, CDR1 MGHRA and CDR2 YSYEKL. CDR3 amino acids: CASSRPWDRSYEQYF. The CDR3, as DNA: TGCGCCAGCAGCCGACCTTGGGACAGATCCTACGAGCAGTACTTC.

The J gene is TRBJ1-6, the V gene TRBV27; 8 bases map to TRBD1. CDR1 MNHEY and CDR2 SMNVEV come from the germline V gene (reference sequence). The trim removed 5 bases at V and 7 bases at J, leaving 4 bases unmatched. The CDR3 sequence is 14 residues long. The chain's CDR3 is CASSPGGANSPLHF. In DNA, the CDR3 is TGTGCCAGCAGTCCAGGGGGCGCGAATTCACCCCTCCACTTT.

For the CDR3, the DNA is TGTGCCAGCAGTCGCCGGGTGGAGACCCAGTACTTC. Protein: CASSRRVETQYF. The chain employs TRBV28 and TRBJ2-5; D not resolved. From germline, CDR1 is MDHEN and CDR2 SYDVKM. Trimming took 5 bases from V and 5 from J, leaving 9 bases between them. The CDR3 is made up of 12 amino acids.

CDR3 amino acids: CASSPLNSYGYTF. DNA for the CDR3: TGTGCCAGCAGTCCCCTAAACTCCTATGGCTACACCTTC. The gene calls are TRBV27 and TRBJ1-2, with D hard to call. The CDR3 sequence is 13 residues long. V was shortened by 5 bases and J by 4 bases, with 11 bases between the two germline ends. Germline V gene data show CDR1 as MNHEY and CDR2 as SMNVEV (reference sequence).

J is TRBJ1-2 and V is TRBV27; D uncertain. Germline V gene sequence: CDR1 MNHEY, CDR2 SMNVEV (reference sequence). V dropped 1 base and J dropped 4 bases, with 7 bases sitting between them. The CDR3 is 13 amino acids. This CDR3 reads CASSLFGSYGYTF. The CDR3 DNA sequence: TGTGCCAGCAGTTTATTTGGCAGCTATGGCTACACCTTC.

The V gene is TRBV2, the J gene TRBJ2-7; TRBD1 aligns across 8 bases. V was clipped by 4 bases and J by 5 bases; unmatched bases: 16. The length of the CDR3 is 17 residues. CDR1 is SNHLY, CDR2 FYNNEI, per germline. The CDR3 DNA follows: TGTGCCAGCAGTGTGTCAATTCAAGGTAACAGGGGGGACGAGCAGTACTTC. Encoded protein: CASSVSIQGNRGDEQYF.

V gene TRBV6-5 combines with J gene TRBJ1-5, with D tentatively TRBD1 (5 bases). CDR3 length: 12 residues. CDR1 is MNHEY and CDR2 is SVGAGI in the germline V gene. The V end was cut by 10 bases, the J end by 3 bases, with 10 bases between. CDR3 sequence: CATQGYNQPQHF. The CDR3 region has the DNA TGTGCCACCCAGGGTTACAATCAGCCCCAGCATTTT.

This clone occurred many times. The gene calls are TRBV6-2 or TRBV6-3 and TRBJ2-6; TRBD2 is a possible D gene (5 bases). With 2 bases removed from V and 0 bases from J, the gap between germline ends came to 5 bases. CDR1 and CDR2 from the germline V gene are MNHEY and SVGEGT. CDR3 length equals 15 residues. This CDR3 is CASSYGSSGANVLTF. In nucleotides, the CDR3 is TGTGCCAGCAGTTACGGGAGCTCTGGGGCCAACGTCCTGACTTTC.

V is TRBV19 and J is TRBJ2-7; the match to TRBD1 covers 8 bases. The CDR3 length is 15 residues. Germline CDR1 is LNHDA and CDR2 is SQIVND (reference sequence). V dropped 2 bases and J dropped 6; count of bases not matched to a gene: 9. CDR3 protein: CASSIQGAVRSEQYF. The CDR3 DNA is TGTGCCAGTAGTATACAGGGGGCAGTTAGGAGCGAGCAGTACTTC.

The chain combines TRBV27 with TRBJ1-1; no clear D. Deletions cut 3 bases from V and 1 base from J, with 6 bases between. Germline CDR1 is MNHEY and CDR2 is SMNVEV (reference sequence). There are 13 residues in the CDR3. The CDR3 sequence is CASSFGWNTEAFF. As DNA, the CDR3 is TGTGCCAGCAGTTTCGGGTGGAACACTGAAGCTTTCTTT.

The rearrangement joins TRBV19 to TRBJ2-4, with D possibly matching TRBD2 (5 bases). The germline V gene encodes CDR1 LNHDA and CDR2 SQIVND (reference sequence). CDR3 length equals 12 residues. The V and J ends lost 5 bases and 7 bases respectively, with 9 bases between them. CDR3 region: CASSGPGNIQYF. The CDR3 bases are TGTGCCAGTAGTGGTCCGGGGAACATTCAGTACTTC.

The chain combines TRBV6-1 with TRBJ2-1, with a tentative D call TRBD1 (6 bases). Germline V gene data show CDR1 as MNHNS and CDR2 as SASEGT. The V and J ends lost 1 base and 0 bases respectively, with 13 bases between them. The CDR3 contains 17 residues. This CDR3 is CASSEEWGRSSYNEQFF. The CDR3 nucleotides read TGTGCCAGCAGTGAAGAGTGGGGGCGGAGCTCCTACAATGAGCAGTTCTTC.

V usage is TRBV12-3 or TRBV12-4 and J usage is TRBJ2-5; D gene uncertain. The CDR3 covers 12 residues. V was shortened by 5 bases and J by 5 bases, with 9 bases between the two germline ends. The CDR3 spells CASSPMGETQYF. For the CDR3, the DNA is TGTGCCAGCAGTCCCATGGGCGAGACCCAGTACTTC.

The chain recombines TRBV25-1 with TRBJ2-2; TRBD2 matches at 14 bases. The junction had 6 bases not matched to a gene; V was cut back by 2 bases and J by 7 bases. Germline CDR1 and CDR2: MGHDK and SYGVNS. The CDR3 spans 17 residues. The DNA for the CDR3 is TGTGCCAGCAGTGAACCCGGGACTAGCGGGAGTATCGGGGAGCTGTTTTTT. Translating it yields CASSEPGTSGSIGELFF.